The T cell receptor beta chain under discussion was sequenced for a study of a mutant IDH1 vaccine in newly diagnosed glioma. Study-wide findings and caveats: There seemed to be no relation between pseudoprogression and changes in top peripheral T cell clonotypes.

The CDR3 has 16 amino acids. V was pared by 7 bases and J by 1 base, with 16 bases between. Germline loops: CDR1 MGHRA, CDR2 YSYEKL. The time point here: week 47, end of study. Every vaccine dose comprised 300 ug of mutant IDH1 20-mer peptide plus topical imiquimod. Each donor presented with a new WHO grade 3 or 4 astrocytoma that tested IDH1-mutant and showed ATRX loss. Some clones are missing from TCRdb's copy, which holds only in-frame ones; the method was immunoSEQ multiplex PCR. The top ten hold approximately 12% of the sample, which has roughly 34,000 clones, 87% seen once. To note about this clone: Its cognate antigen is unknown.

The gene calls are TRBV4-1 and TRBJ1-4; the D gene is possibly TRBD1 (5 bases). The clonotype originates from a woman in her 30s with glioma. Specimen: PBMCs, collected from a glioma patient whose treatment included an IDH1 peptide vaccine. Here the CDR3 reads CASKQGRGVTNEKLFF. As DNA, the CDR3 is TGCGCCAGCAAGCAGGGTCGGGGGGTAACTAATGAAAAACTGTTTTTT.